This TCR beta chain was documented in a study of cytomegalovirus exposure and HLA in healthy donors. Overall study results and limits: The study listed 164 cytomegalovirus-associated TCR beta chains. Many donors carried some public TCRs, although rarity characterized most TCR sequences. Specificity of three CMV-associated chains for CMV antigens was verified in vitro. It was reported that the classifier diagnosed cytomegalovirus status with high specificity and sensitivity in both the original and validation cohorts.

Trimming took 0 bases from V and 5 from J, leaving 10 bases between them. The CDR3 extends over 14 amino acids. Germline CDR1 reads MNHEY; CDR2 reads SVGAGI. Clones were read by immunoSEQ multiplex PCR, and TCRdb kept only the in-frame ones, dropping some. The sample has roughly 150,000 clones, around nine tenths seen once. Concerning this clone: Its matching antigen is unknown.

V gene TRBV6-5 combines with J gene TRBJ1-1; D is unclear. This TCR was recovered from a young man in good health and CMV-seronegative. Sequencing used PBMCs. CDR3 loop: CASSYSGAGTEAFF. The DNA for the CDR3 is TGTGCCAGCAGTTACTCGGGCGCTGGGACTGAAGCTTTCTTT.